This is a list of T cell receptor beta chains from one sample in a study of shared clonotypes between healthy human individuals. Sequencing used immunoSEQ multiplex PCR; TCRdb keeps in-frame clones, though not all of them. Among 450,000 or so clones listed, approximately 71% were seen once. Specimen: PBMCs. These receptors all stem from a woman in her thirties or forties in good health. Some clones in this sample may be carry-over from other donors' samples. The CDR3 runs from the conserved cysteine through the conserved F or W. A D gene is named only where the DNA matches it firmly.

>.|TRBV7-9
CASSLALGVTGELFF
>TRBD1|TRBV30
CAWSTQGANQPQHF
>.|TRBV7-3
CASSTTGGGGNTIYF
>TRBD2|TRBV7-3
CASSSGLAGATGELFF
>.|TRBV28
CASSFSPGPNNSPLHF
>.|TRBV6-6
CASNKIGTRSYEQYF
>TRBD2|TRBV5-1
CASSEGLAGERSYNEQFF
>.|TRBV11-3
CAIYEQYF
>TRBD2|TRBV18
CASSTGGSAYEQYF
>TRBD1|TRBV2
CASRMDRGLSYEQYF
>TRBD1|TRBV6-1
CASSGDRVREARGVEQYF
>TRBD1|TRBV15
CATSRYRGTEAFF
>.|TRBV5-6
CASSSSIRGEAFF
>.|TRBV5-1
CASSWGTTRQETQYF
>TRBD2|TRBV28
CASSGLAGLAKNIQYF
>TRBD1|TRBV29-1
CSVGTTGVSTEAFF
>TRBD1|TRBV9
CASSADGQANTEAFF
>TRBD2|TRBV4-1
CASSQDRSGSPPGELFF
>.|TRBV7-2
CASSLSRDGGGLAFF
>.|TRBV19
CASRGVHEQYF
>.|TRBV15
CATKQGDIISETQYF
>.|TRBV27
CASSLERQWRLSPYEQYF
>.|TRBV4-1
CASSQDRSDGSVVNEQFF
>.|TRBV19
CASKALGRNTDTQYF
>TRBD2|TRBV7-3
CASSLGLAGSTDTQYF